This T cell receptor (beta chain) was found in a study of T cell responses to AZD1222 COVID-19 vaccine. Study overall: Second-dose schedules of about 4 or about 12 weeks were combined.

Assay: immunoSEQ multiplex PCR; the TCRdb copy retains only in-frame clones and omits some. Of around 77,000 clones in the sample, around nine tenths were seen once. In regard to this clone: Its antigen is unknown.

V lost 3 bases, J lost 4 bases, and 12 bases lay in between. Germline assignment: CDR1 MNHNS and CDR2 SASEGT. The CDR3 sequence is 14 residues long. Study-wide results and limits: Unmutated variant regions reportedly attract nearly half of all spike-specific TCRs. Among those given AZD1222, only 6 or 7 were seropositive at baseline. Dominant CD4 TCR responses targeted spike regions 160-218 and 743-854.

The specimen comprised peripheral blood, sampled on day 0 of AZD1222 vaccination. The clonotype comes from an adult in good health. V usage is TRBV6-1 and J usage is TRBJ1-2; D unclear. Here the CDR3 reads CASSDLGDFYGYTF. CDR3 sequence (DNA): TGTGCCAGCAGTGACCTCGGGGATTTCTATGGCTACACCTTC.